Listed here are 20 T cell receptor beta chains from one sample, sequenced in a study of cytomegalovirus exposure and HLA in healthy donors (dated by TCRdb to 2016 to 2017). Library method: the immunoSEQ multiplex PCR assay. For the multiplex PCR, a mixture combining 60 forward primers for TCR Vbeta segments and 13 reverse primers for TCR Jbeta segments was used. In TCRdb, the immuneACCESS table is reduced to in-frame sequences with V and J assigned. These tables do not hold every clone; where another copy was compared, an unresolved V gene accounts for under half, and the others remain unexplained. Within this sample are about 180,000 clones, with around 81% of them counted one time only. Of the sample, 2.2% is held by the ten largest clones. The sequencing sample was made of PBMCs. These receptors were collected from a woman in her twenties or thirties in good health and CMV-seronegative.

V is TRBV18 and J is TRBJ2-7; 9 nucleotides agree with TRBD1. Looked up from germline, CDR1 is KGHSH and CDR2 is LQKENI. Unmatched junction bases numbered 14, after V lost 3 bases and J lost 5 bases. The length of the CDR3 is 17 residues. CDR3 bases: TGTGCCAGCTCACCCCTACATAGCGACAGGGGGAAGAACGAGCAGTACTTC. This gives the protein CASSPLHSDRGKNEQYF.

The J gene is TRBJ2-3, the V gene TRBV10-3, with 10 bases aligning to TRBD2. The junction had 10 bases not matched to a gene; V was cut back by 4 bases and J by 6 bases. The CDR3 runs to 16 residues. The germline gives CDR1 ENHRY, CDR2 SYGVKD. The CDR3 protein is CAISAEPAGGPDTQYF. The CDR3 DNA reads TGTGCCATCAGTGCGGAACCAGCGGGGGGGCCCGATACGCAGTATTTT.

V usage is TRBV9 and J usage is TRBJ2-1; the match to TRBD1 covers 7 bases. Germline CDR1 is SGDLS and CDR2 is YYNGEE. This CDR3 is built from 18 residues. The ends lost 5 bases at V and 0 bases at J; junction bases unmatched: 14. The CDR3 loop reads CASSSGQAPMGSYNEQFF. The CDR3 DNA follows: TGTGCCAGCAGTTCCGGACAGGCCCCGATGGGCTCCTACAATGAGCAGTTCTTC.

V usage is TRBV9 and J usage is TRBJ1-5; 8 bases map to TRBD1. V was pared by 5 bases and J by 1 base, with 8 bases of the junction left unmatched. Looked up from germline, CDR1 is SGDLS and CDR2 is YYNGEE. The CDR3 has 16 residues. This CDR3 is CASSLTGDGSNQPQHF. The CDR3, as DNA: TGTGCCAGCAGTCTGACAGGGGATGGGAGCAATCAGCCCCAGCATTTT.

The V gene is TRBV9, the J gene TRBJ2-2; 10 bases agree with TRBD2. V was pared by 4 bases and J by 4 bases, with 13 bases of the junction left unmatched. Germline V gene data show CDR1 as SGDLS and CDR2 as YYNGEE. The CDR3 spans 18 residues. The CDR3 DNA sequence: TGTGCCAGCAGCCTGCAGCCGGGACTAGCGCGGGCCACCGGGGAGCTGTTTTTT. Amino acids: CASSLQPGLARATGELFF.

The J gene is TRBJ2-7, the V gene TRBV9; no firm D call. This CDR3 comprises 13 residues. V shed 1 base and J shed 6 bases, with 11 bases lying between them. Germline V gene lookup returns CDR1 SGDLS and CDR2 YYNGEE. CDR3 sequence reads: CASSVSVWAEQYF. CDR3 in DNA: TGTGCCAGCAGCGTATCTGTCTGGGCCGAGCAGTACTTC.

The V call is TRBV9, the J call TRBJ1-2; 11 bases agree with TRBD1. Germline trimming cut 5 bases from V and 1 base from J; bases unmatched to any gene: 7. Germline assignment: CDR1 SGDLS and CDR2 YYNGEE. This CDR3 is 16 amino acids long. Here the CDR3 DNA reads TGTGCCAGCAGGAAAGGGACAGGGGGTGGTAACTATGGCTACACCTTC. It encodes CASRKGTGGGNYGYTF.

CDR3 protein: CASSQFSSSNQPQHF. In DNA, the CDR3 is TGTGCCAGCAGTCAGTTTTCCTCTAGCAATCAGCCCCAGCATTTT. V and J are TRBV2 and TRBJ1-5, with no clear D. Per the germline V gene, CDR1 is SNHLY and CDR2 is FYNNEI. CDR3 length: 15 amino acids. V was clipped by 5 bases and J by 0 bases, with 11 bases between them.

The rearrangement links TRBV28 to TRBJ2-1, with 7 nucleotides matching TRBD2. CDR3 length: 13 residues. V dropped 7 bases and J dropped 9; count of bases not matched to a gene: 9. Germline CDR1 and CDR2: MDHEN and SYDVKM. The CDR3 reads CASTLAASGEQFF. In nucleotides, the CDR3 is TGTGCCAGCACCCTAGCGGCCAGCGGTGAGCAGTTCTTC.

This chain connects TRBV7-2 to TRBJ2-7; TRBD2 matches 7 bases. V shed 3 bases and J 7 bases; nucleotides not matched to a gene: 18. Germline CDR1 and CDR2: SGHTA and FQGNSA. The CDR3 is 17 amino acids. CDR3 nucleotides: TGTGCCAGCAGCTTTACCCTGCTTGGCGGGAGTCCGGGTGAGCAGTACTTC. Translation gives CASSFTLLGGSPGEQYF.

The chain employs TRBV10-3 and TRBJ2-7; 8 bases fit TRBD2. Trimming took 10 bases from V and 5 from J; bases not matched to a gene: 7. This CDR3 has 12 amino acids. CDR1 is ENHRY and CDR2 is SYGVKD in the germline V gene. CDR3 in amino acids: CATTGTSNEQYF. The CDR3 DNA follows: TGTGCCACCACCGGGACTAGTAACGAGCAGTACTTC.

The chain joins TRBV9 to TRBJ2-3; maybe TRBD2 (5 bases). The V gene's germline CDR1 is SGDLS and CDR2 YYNGEE. The CDR3 covers 15 residues. V was cut by 0 bases and J by 6 bases, with 14 bases left in between. CDR3 bases: TGTGCCAGCAGCGTAGGGCTAGCTGTGGGGGATACGCAGTATTTT. It codes for CASSVGLAVGDTQYF.

The CDR3 region is CASSEQGVYYEQYF. CDR3 bases: TGTGCCAGCAGTGAACAGGGGGTTTATTACGAGCAGTACTTC. The chain uses TRBV6-1 and TRBJ2-7, with 7 bases matching TRBD1. The germline CDR1 and CDR2 sequences are MNHNS and SASEGT. Trimming took 2 bases from V and 4 from J; bases not matched to a gene: 5. The CDR3 covers 14 residues.

The V and J genes are TRBV5-1 and TRBJ2-5; tentative D call: TRBD2 (6 bases). The DNA end is more similar to TRBJ2-7, so the J call may be wrong. Germline CDR1 and CDR2: SGHRS and YFSETQ. The CDR3 runs to 16 residues. CDR3 protein: CASSLTAGPSSYEQYF. CDR3 bases: TGCGCCAGCAGCTTGACGGCGGGGCCGAGCTCCTACGAGCAGTACTTC.

J is TRBJ2-7 and V is TRBV27, with D possibly TRBD1 on 6 matching bases. This CDR3 is built from 15 residues. V was clipped by 6 bases and J by 5 bases, with 20 bases between them. Germline CDR1 and CDR2: MNHEY and SMNVEV (reference sequence). CDR3 sequence reads: CASSSSISDSNEQYF. CDR3 sequence (DNA): TGTGCCAGCAGCTCATCCATATCGGACAGTAACGAGCAGTACTTC.

The chain couples TRBV7-2 to TRBJ2-5; TRBD2 is a possible D gene (7 bases). Deletions cut 2 bases from V and 4 bases from J, with 14 bases between. The germline CDR1 and CDR2 sequences are SGHTA and FQGNSA. The CDR3 length is 15 residues. In DNA, the CDR3 is TGTGCCAGCAGCTTATGGGCGGGGGCAACAGAGACCCAGTACTTC. Residues: CASSLWAGATETQYF. The full variable domain, completed using reference TRBV7-2 and TRBJ2-5, is GAGVSQSPSNKVTEKGKDVELRCDPISGHTALYWYRQSLGQGLEFLIYFQGNSAPDKSGLPSDRFSAERTGGSVSTLTIQRTQQEDSAVYLCASSLWAGATETQYFGPGTRLLVL.

This chain joins TRBV7-9 and TRBJ2-3; 10 bases line up with TRBD2. This CDR3 has 16 residues. Trimming at V came to 1 base and at J to 5 bases, leaving 6 bases not matched to a gene. Germline CDR1 and CDR2: SEHNR and FQNEAQ (reference sequence). CDR3 sequence (DNA): TGTGCCAGCAGCTTAGGGCGACTAGCGGGTGGAGATACGCAGTATTTT. Translation gives CASSLGRLAGGDTQYF.

This sequence joins TRBV5-1 and TRBJ2-2; 7 positions match TRBD2. V trimming: 4 bases; J trimming: 6 bases; junction bases outside the gene matches: 15. The germline gives CDR1 SGHRS, CDR2 YFSETQ. The CDR3 contains 17 residues. The CDR3 sequence is CASSRPQVAGVPGELFF. The CDR3 DNA follows: TGCGCCAGCAGCCGGCCCCAAGTAGCGGGTGTTCCCGGGGAGCTGTTTTTT.

The rearrangement uses TRBV14 and TRBJ1-2, with 9 nucleotides matching TRBD1. Trimming at V came to 1 base and at J to 6 bases, leaving 3 bases not matched to a gene. The length of the CDR3 is 14 residues. Germline CDR1 is SGHDN and CDR2 is FVKESK. The CDR3 sequence is CASSQGGQGDGYTF. CDR3 sequence (DNA): TGTGCCAGCAGCCAAGGGGGACAGGGCGATGGCTACACCTTC.

Regarding this clone: This specimen includes other DNA sequences encoding the same CDR3. This chain joins TRBV18 and TRBJ2-7, with 9 nucleotides matching TRBD1. CDR1 KGHSH and CDR2 LQKENI come from the germline V gene. The J segment lost 2 bases and the V segment lost 4 bases, leaving 3 bases of the junction unmatched. CDR3 size: 14 residues. The CDR3 sequence is CASSLGQGTYEQYF. The CDR3 DNA follows: TGTGCCAGCTCACTGGGACAGGGCACCTACGAGCAGTACTTC.